The clone carrying this T cell receptor (beta chain) was detected ten times or more. V shed 4 bases and J shed 0 bases, with 11 bases lying between them. Germline-derived CDR1 and CDR2 are SGHTA and FQGNSA. This CDR3 has 15 residues. The data originate from a study of spatial heterogeneity in lung cancer. MiXCR was run by TCRdb on the 5' RACE reads, yielding one entry per CDR3 protein. The sample has under 30,000 distinct CDR3 sequences, about 4.3% seen once. Time point noted: sample taken at primary tumor resection. The chain joins TRBV7-2 to TRBJ2-3; D is possibly TRBD2 (5 bases). The sample here was PBMCs, taken at surgery. The sequence was obtained from a male donor with early-stage non-small cell lung cancer. The CDR3 sequence is CASSSDYLSTDTQYF. The CDR3 DNA is TGTGCCAGCAGCTCCGACTACCTTAGCACAGATACGCAGTATTTT.